This TCR beta chain is drawn from a study of blood T cell repertoires in COVID-19. Per the germline V gene, CDR1 is ENHRY and CDR2 is SYGVKD. The CDR3 sequence is 15 residues long. J gave up 8 bases and V 3 bases, and 5 bases lay outside the gene matches. The table lists this clone with a few counts. Those enrolled in Seattle joined during active infection and were followed longitudinally afterward. Sequenced by immunoSEQ multiplex PCR; TCRdb stores in-frame clones only, minus some. The sample holds approximately 110,000 clones, approximately 74% seen once. Sequenced sample: peripheral blood. This receptor was taken from a man of 80 years or more with COVID-19, enrolled during active disease. V and J are TRBV10-3 and TRBJ1-6; 9 bases agree with TRBD1. The CDR3 reads CAISDGQGKDSPLHF. The DNA of the CDR3 is TGTGCCATCAGTGATGGACAGGGGAAGGATTCACCCCTCCACTTT.